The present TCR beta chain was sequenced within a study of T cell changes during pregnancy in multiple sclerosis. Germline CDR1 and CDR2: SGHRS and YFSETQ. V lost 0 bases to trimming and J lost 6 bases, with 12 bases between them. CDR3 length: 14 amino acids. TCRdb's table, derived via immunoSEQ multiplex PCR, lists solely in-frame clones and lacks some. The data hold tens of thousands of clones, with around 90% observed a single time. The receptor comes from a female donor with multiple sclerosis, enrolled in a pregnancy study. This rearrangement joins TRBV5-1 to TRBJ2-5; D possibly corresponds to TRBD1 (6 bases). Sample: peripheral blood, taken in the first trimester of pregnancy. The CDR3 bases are TGCGCCAGCAGCTTGGTGGCAGGGGCGAAGACCCAGTACTTC. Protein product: CASSLVAGAKTQYF.